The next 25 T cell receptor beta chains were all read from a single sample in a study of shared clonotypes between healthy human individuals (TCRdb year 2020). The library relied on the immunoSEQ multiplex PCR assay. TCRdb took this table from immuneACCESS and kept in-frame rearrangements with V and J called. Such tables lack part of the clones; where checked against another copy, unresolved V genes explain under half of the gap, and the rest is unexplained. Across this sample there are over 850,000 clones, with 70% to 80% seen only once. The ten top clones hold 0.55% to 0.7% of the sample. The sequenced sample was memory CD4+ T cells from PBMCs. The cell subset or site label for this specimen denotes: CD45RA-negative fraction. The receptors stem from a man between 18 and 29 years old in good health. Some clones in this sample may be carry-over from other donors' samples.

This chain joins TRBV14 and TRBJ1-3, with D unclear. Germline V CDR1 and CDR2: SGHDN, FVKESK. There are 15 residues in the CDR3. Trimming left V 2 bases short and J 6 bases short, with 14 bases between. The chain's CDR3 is CASSQRGNRENTIYF. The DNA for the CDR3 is TGTGCCAGCAGCCAACGAGGGAACCGAGAAAACACCATATATTTT.

The CDR3 region is CASRPGQGEQYF. The CDR3 region has the DNA TGTGCCAGCAGGCCGGGACAGGGCGAGCAGTACTTC. This chain links TRBV2 with TRBJ2-7; 9 bases agree with TRBD1. The CDR3 consists of 12 residues. V trimming: 6 bases; J trimming: 6 bases; junction bases outside the gene matches: 3. Germline CDR1 reads SNHLY; CDR2 reads FYNNEI.

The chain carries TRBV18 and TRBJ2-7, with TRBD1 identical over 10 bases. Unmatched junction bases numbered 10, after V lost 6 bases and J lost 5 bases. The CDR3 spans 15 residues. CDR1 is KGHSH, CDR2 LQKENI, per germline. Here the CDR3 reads CASSPQGTGAHEQYF. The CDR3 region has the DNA TGTGCCAGCTCTCCCCAAGGGACAGGGGCCCACGAGCAGTACTTC.

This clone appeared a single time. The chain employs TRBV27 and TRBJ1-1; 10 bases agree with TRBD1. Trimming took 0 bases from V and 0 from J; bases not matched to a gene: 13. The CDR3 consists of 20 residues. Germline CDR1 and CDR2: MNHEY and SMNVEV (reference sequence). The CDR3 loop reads CASSLSLIGQGVWMNTEAFF. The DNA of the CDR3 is TGTGCCAGCAGTTTATCCCTCATCGGACAGGGGGTATGGATGAACACTGAAGCTTTCTTT.

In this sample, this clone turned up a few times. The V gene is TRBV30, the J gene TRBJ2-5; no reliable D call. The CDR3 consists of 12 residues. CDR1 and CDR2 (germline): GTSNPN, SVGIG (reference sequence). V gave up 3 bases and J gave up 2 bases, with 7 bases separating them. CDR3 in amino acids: CAWSERQETQYF. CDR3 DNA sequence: TGTGCCTGGAGCGAGAGACAAGAGACCCAGTACTTC.

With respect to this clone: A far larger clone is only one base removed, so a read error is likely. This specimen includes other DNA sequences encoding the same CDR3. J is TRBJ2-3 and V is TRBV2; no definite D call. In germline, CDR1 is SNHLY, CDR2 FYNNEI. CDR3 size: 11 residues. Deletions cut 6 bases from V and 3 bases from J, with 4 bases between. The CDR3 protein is CASSETDTQYF. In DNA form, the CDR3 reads TGTGCCAGCAGCGAAACAGATACGCAGTATTTT.

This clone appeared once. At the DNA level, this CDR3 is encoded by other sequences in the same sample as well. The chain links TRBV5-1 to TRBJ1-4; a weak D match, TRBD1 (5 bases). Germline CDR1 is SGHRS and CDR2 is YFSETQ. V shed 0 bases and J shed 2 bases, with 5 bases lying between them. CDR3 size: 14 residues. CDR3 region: CASSLGDTNEKLFF. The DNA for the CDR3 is TGCGCCAGCAGCTTGGGGGACACTAATGAAAAACTGTTTTTT.

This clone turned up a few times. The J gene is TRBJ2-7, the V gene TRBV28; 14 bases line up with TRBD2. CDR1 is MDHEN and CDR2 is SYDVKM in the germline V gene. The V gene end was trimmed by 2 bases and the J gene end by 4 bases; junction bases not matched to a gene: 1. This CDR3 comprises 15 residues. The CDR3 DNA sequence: TGTGCCAGCAGTTTACGACTAGCGGGAGGGTACGAGCAGTACTTC. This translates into CASSLRLAGGYEQYF.

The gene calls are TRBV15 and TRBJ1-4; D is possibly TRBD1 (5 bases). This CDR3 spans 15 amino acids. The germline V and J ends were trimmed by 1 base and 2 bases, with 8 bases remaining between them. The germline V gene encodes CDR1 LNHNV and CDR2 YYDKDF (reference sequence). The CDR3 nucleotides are TGTGCCACCAGCAGAGCGGGGGACACTAATGAAAAACTGTTTTTT. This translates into CATSRAGDTNEKLFF.

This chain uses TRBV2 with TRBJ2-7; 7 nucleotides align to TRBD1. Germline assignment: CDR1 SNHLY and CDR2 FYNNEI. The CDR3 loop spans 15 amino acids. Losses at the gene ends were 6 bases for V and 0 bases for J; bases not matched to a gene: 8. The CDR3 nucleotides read TGTGCCAGCAGGATACAGGGGCTAAGCTCCTACGAGCAGTACTTC. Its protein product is CASRIQGLSSYEQYF.

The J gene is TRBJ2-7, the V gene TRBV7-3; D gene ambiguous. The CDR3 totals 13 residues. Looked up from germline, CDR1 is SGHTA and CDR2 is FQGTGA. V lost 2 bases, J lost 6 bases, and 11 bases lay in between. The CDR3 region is CASSLDPGGEQYF. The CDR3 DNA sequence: TGTGCCAGCAGCTTAGACCCAGGTGGCGAGCAGTACTTC. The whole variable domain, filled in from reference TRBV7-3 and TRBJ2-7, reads GAGVSQTPSNKVTEKGKYVELRCDPISGHTALYWYRQSLGQGPEFLIYFQGTGAADDSGLPNDRFFAVRPEGSVSTLKIQRTERGDSAVYLCASSLDPGGEQYFGPGTRLTVT.

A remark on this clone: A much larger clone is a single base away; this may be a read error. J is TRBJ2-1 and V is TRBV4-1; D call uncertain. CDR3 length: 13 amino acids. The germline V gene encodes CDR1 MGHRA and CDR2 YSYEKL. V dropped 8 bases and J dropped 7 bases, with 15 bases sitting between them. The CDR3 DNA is TGCGCCAGCGGCCTACAACTTGAAAATGAGCAGTTCTTC. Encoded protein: CASGLQLENEQFF.

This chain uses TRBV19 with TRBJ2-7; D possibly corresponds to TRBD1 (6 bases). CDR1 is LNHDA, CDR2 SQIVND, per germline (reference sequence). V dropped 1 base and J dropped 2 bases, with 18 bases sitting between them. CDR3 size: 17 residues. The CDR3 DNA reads TGTGCCAGTAGTATAGGCCCACCCTCACAGGGCCCCTACGAGCAGTACTTC. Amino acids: CASSIGPPSQGPYEQYF.

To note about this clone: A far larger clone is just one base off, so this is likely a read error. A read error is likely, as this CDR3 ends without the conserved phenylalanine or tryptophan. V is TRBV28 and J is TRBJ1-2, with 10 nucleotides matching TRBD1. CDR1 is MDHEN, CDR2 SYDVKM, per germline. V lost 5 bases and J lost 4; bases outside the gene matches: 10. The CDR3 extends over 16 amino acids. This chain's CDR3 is CASSPPPTGGLYGYTS. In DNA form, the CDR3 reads TGTGCCAGCAGTCCGCCCCCGACAGGGGGCCTCTATGGCTACACCTCC.

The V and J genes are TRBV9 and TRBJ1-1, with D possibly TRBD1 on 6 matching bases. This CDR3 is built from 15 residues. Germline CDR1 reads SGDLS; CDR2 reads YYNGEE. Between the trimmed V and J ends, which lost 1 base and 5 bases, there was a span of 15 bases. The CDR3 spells CASSVNGRGGTEAFF. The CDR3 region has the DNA TGTGCCAGCAGCGTAAACGGCAGGGGTGGTACTGAAGCTTTCTTT.

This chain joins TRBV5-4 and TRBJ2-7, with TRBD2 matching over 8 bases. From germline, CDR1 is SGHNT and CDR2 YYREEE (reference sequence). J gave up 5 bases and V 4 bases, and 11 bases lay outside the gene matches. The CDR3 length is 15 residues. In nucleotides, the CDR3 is TGTGCCAGCAGCAGTCCGAGACTAGCGTCCAACGAGCAGTACTTC. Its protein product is CASSSPRLASNEQYF.

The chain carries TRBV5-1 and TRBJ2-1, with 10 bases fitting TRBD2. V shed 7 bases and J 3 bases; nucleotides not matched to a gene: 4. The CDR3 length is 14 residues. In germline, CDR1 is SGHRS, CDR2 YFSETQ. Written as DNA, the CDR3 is TGCGCCAGCCGTACTAGCGGGGACTACAATGAGCAGTTCTTC. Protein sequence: CASRTSGDYNEQFF.

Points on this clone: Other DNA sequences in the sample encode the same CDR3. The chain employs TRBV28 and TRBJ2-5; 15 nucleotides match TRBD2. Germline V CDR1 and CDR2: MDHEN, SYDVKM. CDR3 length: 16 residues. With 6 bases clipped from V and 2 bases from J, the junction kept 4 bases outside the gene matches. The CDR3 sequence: CASSLGLAGGQETQYF. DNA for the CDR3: TGTGCCAGCAGCTTGGGACTAGCGGGAGGACAAGAGACCCAGTACTTC. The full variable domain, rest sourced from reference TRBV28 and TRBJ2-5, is DVKVTQSSRYLVKRTGEKVFLECVQDMDHENMFWYRQDPGLGLRLIYFSYDVKMKEKGDIPEGYSVSREKKERFSLILESASTNQTSMYLCASSLGLAGGQETQYFGPGTRLLVL.

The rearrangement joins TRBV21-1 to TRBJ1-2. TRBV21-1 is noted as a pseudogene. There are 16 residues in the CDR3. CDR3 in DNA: TGTGCCAGCAGCGCCTATGGGGGGAGGATGGTTTGTGGCTACACCTTC. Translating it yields CASSAYGGRMVCGYTF.

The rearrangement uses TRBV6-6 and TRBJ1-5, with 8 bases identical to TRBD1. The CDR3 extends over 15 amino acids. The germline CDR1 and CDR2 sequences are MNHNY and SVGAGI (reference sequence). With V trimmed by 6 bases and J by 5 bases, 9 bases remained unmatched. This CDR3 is CASSRTGQGHQPQHF. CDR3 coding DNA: TGTGCCAGCAGCCGAACTGGACAGGGTCATCAGCCCCAGCATTTT.

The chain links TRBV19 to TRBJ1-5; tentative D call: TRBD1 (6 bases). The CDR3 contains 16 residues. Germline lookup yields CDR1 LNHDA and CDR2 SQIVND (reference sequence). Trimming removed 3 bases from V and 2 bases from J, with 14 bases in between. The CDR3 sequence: CASSIGGSGGNQPQHF. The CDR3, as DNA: TGTGCCAGTAGTATCGGGGGGTCAGGGGGCAATCAGCCCCAGCATTTT.

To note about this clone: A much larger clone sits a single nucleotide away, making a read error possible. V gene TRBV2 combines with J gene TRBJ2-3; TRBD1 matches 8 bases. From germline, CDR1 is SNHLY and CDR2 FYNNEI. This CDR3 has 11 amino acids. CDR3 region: CASTQGAAQCF. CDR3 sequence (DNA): TGTGCCAGCACCCAGGGGGCTGCGCAGTGTTTT.

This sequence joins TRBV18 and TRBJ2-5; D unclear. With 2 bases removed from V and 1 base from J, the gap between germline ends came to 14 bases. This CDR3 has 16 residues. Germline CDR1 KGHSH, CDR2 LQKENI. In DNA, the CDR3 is TGTGCCAGCTCACCAGATAGGGCGGAGACCCAAGAGACCCAGTACTTC. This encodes CASSPDRAETQETQYF.

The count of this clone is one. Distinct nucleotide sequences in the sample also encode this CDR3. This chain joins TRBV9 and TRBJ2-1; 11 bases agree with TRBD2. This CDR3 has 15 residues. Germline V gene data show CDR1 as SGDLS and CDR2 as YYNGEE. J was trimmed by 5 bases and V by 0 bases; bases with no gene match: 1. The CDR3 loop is CASSVGLAGNNEQFF. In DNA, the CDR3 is TGTGCCAGCAGCGTAGGACTAGCGGGAAACAATGAGCAGTTCTTC.

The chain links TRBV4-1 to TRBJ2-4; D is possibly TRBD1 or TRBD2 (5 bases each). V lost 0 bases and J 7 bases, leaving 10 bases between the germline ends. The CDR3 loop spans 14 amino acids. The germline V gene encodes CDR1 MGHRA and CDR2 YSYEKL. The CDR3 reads CASSQEGTSNIQYF. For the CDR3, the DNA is TGCGCCAGCAGCCAAGAAGGGACGTCGAACATTCAGTACTTC.